One and the same sample provided the 24 T cell receptor beta chains below, sequenced in a study of shared clonotypes between healthy human individuals. The data were produced by immunoSEQ multiplex PCR, yet TCRdb's version contains in-frame clones alone and is incomplete. The sample includes a few million clones, about 92% seen only once; the top ten take under 0.45%. Specimen: naive CD4+ T cells from PBMCs. Subset reported: CD45RA+ positively selected. These TCRs come from a man aged 18 to 30 in good health. Some clones in this sample may be carry-over from other donors' samples.

This chain links TRBV18 with TRBJ2-2; 7 nucleotides line up with TRBD2. V was pared by 6 bases and J by 2 bases, with 12 bases of the junction left unmatched. In germline, CDR1 is KGHSH, CDR2 LQKENI. This CDR3 spans 17 amino acids. The CDR3 is CASSYRGPSGNTGELFF. CDR3 nucleotides: TGTGCCAGCTCCTACAGAGGCCCTAGCGGAAACACCGGGGAGCTGTTTTTT.

V and J are TRBV5-3 and TRBJ2-2; 10 bases align to TRBD2. TRBV5-3 belongs to the ORF category, with a function that is uncertain. This CDR3 contains 17 residues. The trim removed 9 bases at V and 7 bases at J, leaving 18 bases unmatched. The CDR3 protein is CAIPGRGKLAGGGELFF. Written as DNA, the CDR3 is TGTGCCATACCGGGCCGGGGAAAGTTAGCGGGAGGCGGGGAGCTGTTTTTT.

This chain links TRBV7-9 with TRBJ2-5; D is unclear. Germline CDR1 and CDR2: SEHNR and FQNEAQ (reference sequence). This CDR3 is 15 amino acids long. V lost 1 base to trimming and J lost 5 bases, with 14 bases between them. CDR3 region: CASSLVAGLRETQYF. The CDR3 coding sequence is TGTGCCAGCAGCTTAGTCGCCGGTCTGAGGGAGACCCAGTACTTC. Full variable domain (rest looked up from reference TRBV7-9 and TRBJ2-5): DTGVSQNPRHKITKRGQNVTFRCDPISEHNRLYWYRQTLGQGPEFLTYFQNEAQLEKSRLLSDRFSAERPKGSFSTLEIQRTEQGDSAMYLCASSLVAGLRETQYFGPGTRLLVL.

The rearrangement uses TRBV28 and TRBJ1-5, with TRBD1 matching 9 bases. The CDR3 spans 15 residues. CDR1 is MDHEN, CDR2 SYDVKM, per germline. Trimming removed 6 bases from V and 4 bases from J; junction bases left unmatched: 7. Here the CDR3 reads CASSLGQGFNQPQHF. The DNA for the CDR3 is TGTGCCAGCAGCTTGGGACAGGGTTTTAATCAGCCCCAGCATTTT.

The chain employs TRBV2 and TRBJ1-1, with 7 bases identical to TRBD1. In germline, CDR1 is SNHLY, CDR2 FYNNEI. CDR3 size: 14 residues. V was clipped by 4 bases and J by 7 bases; unmatched bases: 9. CDR3 in DNA: TGTGCCAGCAGTGCCCAGGGGGGCCAGGGTGAAGCTTTCTTT. The encoded protein is CASSAQGGQGEAFF.

The CDR3 protein is CASSQDLAGADTQYF. The DNA of the CDR3 is TGTGCCAGCAGCCAAGATCTAGCGGGAGCAGATACGCAGTATTTT. The gene calls are TRBV14 and TRBJ2-3; 10 bases are a match to TRBD2. This CDR3 contains 15 residues. From germline, CDR1 is SGHDN and CDR2 FVKESK. Trimming took 0 bases from V and 4 from J; bases not matched to a gene: 1.

This clone has a single count. Distinct nucleotide sequences in the sample also encode this CDR3. This chain joins TRBV5-1 and TRBJ2-2, with 12 bases aligning to TRBD2. The CDR3 is made up of 16 amino acids. The germline CDR1 and CDR2 sequences are SGHRS and YFSETQ. The V and J ends lost 2 bases and 7 bases, in that order; junction bases with no gene match: 6. CDR3 sequence (DNA): TGCGCCAGCAGCTTCCTAGCGGGAGGGCCAGTCGGGGAGCTGTTTTTT. Translated: CASSFLAGGPVGELFF.

The J gene is TRBJ2-7, the V gene TRBV19; D is possibly TRBD1 (6 bases). The CDR3 extends over 13 amino acids. The ends were cut back, 9 bases at V and 2 bases at J, with 14 bases in the middle. Germline loops: CDR1 LNHDA, CDR2 SQIVND (reference sequence). Written as DNA, the CDR3 is TGTGCCAGCCGCCCAGAGGGGGCCTACGAGCAGTACTTC. Its protein is CASRPEGAYEQYF.

This chain links TRBV5-8 with TRBJ1-1, with unresolved D. The germline gives CDR1 SGHTS, CDR2 YDEGEE. The CDR3 is made up of 15 amino acids. The ends were cut back, 7 bases at V and 3 bases at J, with 19 bases in the middle. For the CDR3, the DNA is TGTGCCAGCGGCGCCCAGCGGTTTTATGACACTGAAGCTTTCTTT. Translated, it gives CASGAQRFYDTEAFF.

The CDR3 DNA is TGCAGCGTTGGGACTAGCGGGAGGAATGAGCAGTTCTTC. This codes for CSVGTSGRNEQFF. This sequence joins TRBV29-1 and TRBJ2-1; TRBD2 matches 14 bases. Trimming at V came to 4 bases and at J to 7 bases, leaving 0 bases not matched to a gene. From germline, CDR1 is SQVTM and CDR2 ANQGSEA. There are 13 residues in the CDR3.

This chain joins TRBV28 and TRBJ1-1; TRBD1 might be the D (5 bases). The CDR3 has 11 amino acids. Between the trimmed V and J ends, which lost 1 base and 11 bases, there was a span of 8 bases. In germline, CDR1 is MDHEN, CDR2 SYDVKM. Here the CDR3 reads CASSLSGIAFF. DNA of the CDR3: TGTGCCAGCAGTTTATCAGGGATCGCTTTCTTT. The whole variable domain, filled in from reference TRBV28 and TRBJ1-1, reads DVKVTQSSRYLVKRTGEKVFLECVQDMDHENMFWYRQDPGLGLRLIYFSYDVKMKEKGDIPEGYSVSREKKERFSLILESASTNQTSMYLCASSLSGIAFFGQGTRLTVV.

J is TRBJ2-7 and V is TRBV5-1; 12 bases fit TRBD2. The ends lost 5 bases at V and 4 bases at J; junction bases unmatched: 7. Germline values: CDR1 SGHRS, CDR2 YFSETQ. The CDR3 spans 15 residues. The CDR3 reads CASRRTSGTIYEQYF. CDR3 coding DNA: TGCGCCAGCAGGCGGACTAGCGGGACCATTTACGAGCAGTACTTC.

For this clone: The sample has other DNA sequences that encode this CDR3 too. The chain links TRBV5-1 to TRBJ2-7; tentatively, D is TRBD1 or TRBD2 (5 bases each). The CDR3 loop spans 14 amino acids. Trimming took off 0 bases at V and 2 bases at J, with 9 bases between the two ends. The germline V gene encodes CDR1 SGHRS and CDR2 YFSETQ. The CDR3 protein is CASSLAGRPYEQYF. Here the CDR3 DNA reads TGCGCCAGCAGCTTGGCGGGGCGTCCCTACGAGCAGTACTTC.

The chain combines TRBV4-2 with TRBJ2-7; no reliable D call. The CDR3 covers 14 residues. V shed 0 bases and J shed 5 bases, with 11 bases lying between them. Germline V CDR1 and CDR2: LGHNA, YNFKEQ. Here the CDR3 DNA reads TGTGCCAGCAGCCAAGATGGTGCTAAGGACGAGCAGTACTTC. Translation: CASSQDGAKDEQYF.

This clone occurred once. At the DNA level, this CDR3 is encoded by other sequences in the same sample as well. DNA for the CDR3: TGTGCCAGCAGCGCCTTAACGGGCACAGATACGCAGTATTTT. It specifies CASSALTGTDTQYF. The J gene is TRBJ2-3, the V gene TRBV9, with D uncertain. This CDR3 region has 14 residues. Germline CDR1 reads SGDLS; CDR2 reads YYNGEE. The germline V and J ends were trimmed by 3 bases and 1 base, with 9 bases remaining between them.

The chain joins TRBV2 to TRBJ1-2; D gene uncertain. CDR1 SNHLY and CDR2 FYNNEI come from the germline V gene. Trimming removed 2 bases from V and 4 bases from J, with 11 bases in between. This CDR3 comprises 14 residues. The CDR3, as DNA: TGTGCCAGCAGTGAACAGCAGGAGAGCTATGGCTACACCTTC. This gives the protein CASSEQQESYGYTF.

The genes are TRBV6-5 and TRBJ2-5; TRBD1 matches at 7 bases. The V and J ends lost 5 bases and 10 bases, in that order; junction bases with no gene match: 7. Germline CDR1 is MNHEY and CDR2 is SVGAGI. The CDR3 extends over 12 amino acids. The CDR3 region is CASSTDRVGQYF. Here the CDR3 DNA reads TGTGCCAGCAGTACAGACAGGGTGGGCCAGTACTTC.

This clone was counted only a few times. V gene TRBV28 combines with J gene TRBJ1-1; the D gene is possibly TRBD1 (6 bases). The CDR3 sequence is 15 residues long. CDR1 and CDR2 from the germline V gene are MDHEN and SYDVKM. V lost 5 bases to trimming and J lost 1 base, with 14 bases between them. CDR3 in amino acids: CASSLSQDRNTEAFF. The CDR3 DNA reads TGTGCCAGCAGTCTATCTCAGGACAGGAACACTGAAGCTTTCTTT.

As regards this clone: Other DNA sequences in the sample encode the same CDR3. The J gene is TRBJ2-7, the V gene TRBV18; D uncertain. Looked up from germline, CDR1 is KGHSH and CDR2 is LQKENI. The germline V and J ends were trimmed by 3 bases and 3 bases, with 9 bases remaining between them. This CDR3 region has 13 residues. DNA of the CDR3: TGTGCCAGCTCACCCGGGCTAGACTACGAGCAGTACTTC. It is translated as CASSPGLDYEQYF.

As concerns this clone: Other DNA sequences from this sample encode an identical CDR3 as well. The chain joins TRBV6-1 to TRBJ2-3; 10 bases line up with TRBD1. The CDR3 is 13 residues long. V lost 8 bases to trimming and J lost 3 bases; unmatched junction nucleotides: 2. Germline V gives CDR1 MNHNS, CDR2 SASEGT. CDR3 region: CASRQGATDTQYF. DNA of the CDR3: TGTGCCAGCCGACAGGGGGCGACAGATACGCAGTATTTT.

This clone appeared once. The chain uses TRBV4-2 and TRBJ2-7; D could derive from TRBD1 or TRBD2 (5 bases each). Germline V gives CDR1 LGHNA, CDR2 YNFKEQ. This CDR3 region has 16 residues. V gave up 0 bases and J gave up 5 bases, with 17 bases separating them. CDR3 in amino acids: CASSQDRVRELHEQYF. CDR3 in DNA: TGTGCCAGCAGCCAAGACCGGGTCAGGGAGCTTCACGAGCAGTACTTC.

This chain links TRBV5-1 with TRBJ2-1; 10 bases are a match to TRBD2. Trimming cost V 4 bases and J 10 bases; bases outside gene matches: 2. Germline assignment: CDR1 SGHRS and CDR2 YFSETQ. The length of the CDR3 is 12 residues. CDR3 protein: CASSRTSGEQFF. The CDR3 nucleotides are TGCGCCAGCAGCCGGACTAGCGGAGAGCAGTTCTTC.

V and J are TRBV27 and TRBJ2-7; 8 positions match TRBD1. CDR3 length: 15 amino acids. V was clipped by 4 bases and J by 4 bases; unmatched bases: 9. Germline-derived CDR1 and CDR2 are MNHEY and SMNVEV (reference sequence). CDR3: CASSSQAGTGYEQYF. Written as DNA, the CDR3 is TGTGCCAGCAGTTCTCAGGCCGGGACAGGTTACGAGCAGTACTTC.

This chain connects TRBV6-6 to TRBJ2-7; 7 nucleotides agree with TRBD1. V lost 2 bases and J lost 3; bases outside the gene matches: 10. This CDR3 has 16 amino acids. The germline V gene has CDR1 MNHNY and CDR2 SVGAGI (reference sequence). CDR3 nucleotides: TGTGCCAGCAGTTACCCTAGGTGGGACAGCTTCTACGAGCAGTACTTC. This codes for CASSYPRWDSFYEQYF.